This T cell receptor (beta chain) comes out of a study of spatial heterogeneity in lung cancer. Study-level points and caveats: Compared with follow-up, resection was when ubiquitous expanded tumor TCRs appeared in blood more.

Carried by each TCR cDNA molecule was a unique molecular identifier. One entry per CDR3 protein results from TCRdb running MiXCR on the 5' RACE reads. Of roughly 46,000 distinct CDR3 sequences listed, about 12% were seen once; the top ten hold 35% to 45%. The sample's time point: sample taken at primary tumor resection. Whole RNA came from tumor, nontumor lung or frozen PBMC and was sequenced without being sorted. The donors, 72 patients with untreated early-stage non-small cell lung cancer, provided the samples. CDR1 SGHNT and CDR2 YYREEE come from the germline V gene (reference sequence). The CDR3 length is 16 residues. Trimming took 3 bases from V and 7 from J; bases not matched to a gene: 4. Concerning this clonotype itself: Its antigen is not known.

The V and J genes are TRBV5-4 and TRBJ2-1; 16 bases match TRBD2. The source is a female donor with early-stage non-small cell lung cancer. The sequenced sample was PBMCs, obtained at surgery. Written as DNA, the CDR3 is TGTGCCAGCAGCTGGGGACTAGCGGGGGGGAAGAATGAGCAGTTCTTC. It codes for CASSWGLAGGKNEQFF.